These 2 T cell receptor beta chains share one sample of origin, sequenced in a study of T cell repertoires in cytomegalovirus infection. Each CDR3 protein gets one entry after TCRdb re-called the reads with MiXCR. The sample includes about 830,000 distinct CDR3 sequences, approximately 29% of them seen just once. No antigen is known for these receptors. The sample in question was cultured CD8+ T cells from PBMCs, obtained from culture after CMV antigen stimulation. The receptors come from a human donor in good health (CMV status not recorded). Some clones in this sample may be carry-over from other donors' samples.

This chain links TRBV6-2 or TRBV6-3 with TRBJ1-2; TRBD1 might be the D (6 bases). Trimming removed 0 bases at V and 2 bases at J, with 13 bases between. The CDR3 contains 16 residues. Per the germline V gene, CDR1 is MNHEY and CDR2 is SVGEGT. Written as DNA, the CDR3 is TGTGCCAGCAGTTACTCGAAGTTCACAGGGAACTATGGCTACACCTTC. It encodes CASSYSKFTGNYGYTF.

This clonotype was seen many times. The chain couples TRBV7-8 to TRBJ1-1; 10 positions match TRBD1. This CDR3 has 17 amino acids. With 5 bases clipped from V and 1 base from J, the junction kept 10 bases outside the gene matches. Germline lookup yields CDR1 SGHVS and CDR2 FQNEAQ. The CDR3 coding sequence is TGTGCCAGCAGCCTATTTCCGGGACAGGGGACGAACACTGAAGCTTTCTTT. It translates to CASSLFPGQGTNTEAFF.